This TCR beta chain appears in the sequencing data of a study of cytomegalovirus exposure and HLA in healthy donors (dated by TCRdb to the late 2010s). About the full investigation: According to a later analysis, the roughly 120 validation repertoires were produced on the same platform as the roughly 600 repertoires of the first cohort. High-throughput TCR immunosequencing, statistical association of individual TCRs with disease status, and machine learning were combined to predict cytomegalovirus infection status. The aim of the study was to test whether cataloging public T cell receptors could identify signatures of past pathogen exposure. A separate validation cohort of about 110 different subjects was used in addition to the roughly 620-subject first cohort. Results and caveats for the whole study, not just this receptor: Across donors, most TCR sequences were observed very rarely, whereas some public TCRs were present in many individuals. It was suggested by the authors that the approach could potentially be generalized to other disease states and immunological phenotypes. The classifier was reported to diagnose cytomegalovirus status with high specificity and sensitivity in both the original cohort and the validation cohort. In vitro tests confirmed that three of the cytomegalovirus-associated TCR beta chains recognize cytomegalovirus antigens. In a later analysis, TCRs clustered in the first cohort were found to also tend to co-occur in the roughly 120 validation repertoires, with over 90% of cluster scores above 0. A later analysis had no HLA typing for the validation cohort, so co-occurrence there was scored across all 130 or so repertoires. In the study, around 160 TCR beta chains were listed as associated with cytomegalovirus.

There are 15 amino acids in the CDR3, from cysteine to phenylalanine inclusive. The kept DNA is CDR3 alone, 45 bases in frame from the first base. CDR1 and CDR2 were assigned from the germline V gene as MDHEN and SYDVKM. At the junction V is shortened by 6 bases and J by 7 bases; bases outside the gene matches: 12. The donors belonged to the validation cohort of approximately 130 subjects, which was separate from the roughly 700-subject first cohort. About this clone: The clone's antigen remains unknown. No much larger clone is present one base from it, and per-base qualities are unavailable.

Receptors were amplified or captured by the immunoSEQ multiplex PCR assay. The study's processing was this. To diagnose cytomegalovirus status from the catalog of TCR beta chain sequences, a statistical classification framework was built. TCRdb obtained this table from immuneACCESS and retained in-frame rearrangements with V and J assigned. These tables miss some clones; where compared with another copy, unresolved V genes account for less than half of the shortfall, and the remainder is unexplained. Clone size and V and J calls were adopted from that table, with D and trimming inferred from the DNA. This sample holds about 55,000 clones; 80% to 95% were observed only once. The ten largest account for 3% of the sample.

Sequenced: PBMCs. This TCR was sampled from a man aged 18 to 35 in good health and CMV-seronegative. The rearranged chain carries TRBV28 and TRBJ1-1, and 9 junction bases match TRBD1. The sequence in DNA is TGTGCCAGCAGAGGACAGGGGAACTCCCGAGTTGAAGCTTTCTTT. Its translation reads: CASRGQGNSRVEAFF.